A single count supports the clone carrying this T cell receptor beta chain. What it binds is not known. Total RNA (approximately 0.5 ug) served as template for TCR beta cDNA synthesis primed by a constant-region primer. Investigators got TCR beta libraries out of three nested multiplex PCR rounds, done with slightly modified ARM-PCR. Primers for the first two PCR rounds were TRBV1-TRBV30 forward primers and a C-beta reverse primer (around 11 cycles per round). A single record per CDR3 protein comes from TCRdb applying MiXCR to the multiplex PCR reads. The sample carries some 180,000 distinct CDR3 sequences, about 60% recorded once. Out of unsorted whole blood came the blood RNA, and germline DNA was extracted as well. This specimen comes from a study of tumor-infiltrating lymphocytes in primary liver carcinoma. Study as a whole: Surgical resection served as treatment for the primary liver carcinoma of these patients. There were tumors of stage T1-T3 N0M0, each 4.2 to 10 cm across. Sample counts of productive TCRbeta reads spanned roughly 3.65 to 8 million; these counts were similar across tissue types. General observations from the study: Among the pair types, tumor region pairs showed more overlap than tumor-adjacent and tumor-blood pairs.

V trimming: 5 bases; J trimming: 0 bases; junction bases outside the gene matches: 19. The CDR3 contains 20 residues. The TCR sequence derives from a man aged 40-49 years with primary liver carcinoma and hepatitis B virus infection. The rearrangement links TRBV12-3 or TRBV12-4 to TRBJ2-1; 7 bases are a match to TRBD2. The specimen sequenced was peripheral blood. The CDR3 loop reads CASSPLRGTERDHSYNEQFF. For the CDR3, the DNA is TGTGCCAGCAGTCCCCTAAGAGGAACCGAGCGGGACCACTCCTACAATGAGCAGTTCTTC.